Listed here are 27 T cell receptor beta chains from one sample, sequenced in a study of shared clonotypes between healthy human individuals. The method was immunoSEQ multiplex PCR; TCRdb's version includes in-frame clones alone and lacks a portion of them. The table includes some 2,400,000 clones, nearly 97% detected once. Source material: naive CD4+ T cells sorted from blood. As to subset: CD45RA+ positively selected. The receptors shown here come from a man aged 18 to 29 in good health.

J is TRBJ1-5 and V is TRBV5-1; D is undetermined. CDR1 and CDR2 from the germline V gene are SGHRS and YFSETQ. V was shortened by 5 bases and J by 3 bases, with 9 bases between the two germline ends. This CDR3 is 13 amino acids long. For the CDR3, the DNA is TGCGCCAGCAGTCGAGGAGTCAATCAGCCCCAGCATTTT. It is translated as CASSRGVNQPQHF.

V and J are TRBV4-1 and TRBJ1-2, with a tentative D call TRBD1 (5 bases). Germline CDR1 is MGHRA and CDR2 is YSYEKL. Deletions cut 1 base from V and 8 bases from J, with 14 bases between. The CDR3 has 14 residues. The CDR3 nucleotides are TGCGCCAGCAGCCAAGTGGGGACCTCTATGGGCTACACCTTC. Translated, it gives CASSQVGTSMGYTF.

The V and J genes are TRBV4-3 and TRBJ1-2; D remains ambiguous. This CDR3 region has 16 residues. V was cut by 0 bases and J by 6 bases, with 17 bases left in between. Germline V CDR1 and CDR2: LGHNA, YSLEER. The CDR3 region is CASSQEGGREADGYTF. As DNA, the CDR3 is TGCGCCAGCAGCCAAGAAGGAGGAAGGGAGGCTGATGGCTACACCTTC.

The genes are TRBV29-1 and TRBJ2-5; 7 nucleotides agree with TRBD1. Germline-derived CDR1 and CDR2 are SQVTM and ANQGSEA. J lost 5 bases, V lost 6 bases, and 9 bases had no gene match. The CDR3 is made up of 13 amino acids. The CDR3 DNA reads TGCAGCGTACAGACACAGGGGCTCGAGACCCAGTACTTC. It codes for CSVQTQGLETQYF.

This chain uses TRBV5-1 with TRBJ1-6; D perhaps matches TRBD1 (6 bases). CDR1 SGHRS and CDR2 YFSETQ come from the germline V gene. The length of the CDR3 is 14 residues. V lost 0 bases, J lost 5 bases, and 6 bases lay in between. The chain's CDR3 is CASSLAGDNSPLHF. As DNA, the CDR3 is TGCGCCAGCAGCTTGGCAGGGGATAATTCACCCCTCCACTTT. The full variable domain, with the rest looked up from reference TRBV5-1 and TRBJ1-6, is KAGVTQTPRYLIKTRGQQVTLSCSPISGHRSVSWYQQTPGQGLQFLFEYFSETQRNKGNFPGRFSGRQFSNSRSEMNVSTLELGDSALYLCASSLAGDNSPLHFGNGTRLTVT.

The genes are TRBV29-1 and TRBJ2-1, with D possibly being TRBD2 (5 bases). Trimming took 7 bases from V and 2 from J, leaving 15 bases between them. The germline CDR1 and CDR2 sequences are SQVTM and ANQGSEA. The CDR3 is 14 residues long. The CDR3 bases are TGCAGCGCGCCTCGAAACGGGGCCTACAATGAGCAGTTCTTC. Translating it yields CSAPRNGAYNEQFF.

The gene calls are TRBV6-5 and TRBJ2-1; possible D gene TRBD1, 5 bases. The CDR3 runs 14 residues. V was cut by 6 bases and J by 8 bases, with 17 bases left in between. Germline CDR1 and CDR2: MNHEY and SVGAGI. The CDR3 loop reads CASRKRAGLDEQFF. CDR3 coding DNA: TGTGCCAGCAGAAAAAGGGCAGGGTTGGATGAGCAGTTCTTC.

This sequence joins TRBV5-1 and TRBJ2-1; 15 nucleotides match TRBD2. V was pared by 1 base and J by 2 bases, with 10 bases of the junction left unmatched. This CDR3 comprises 20 residues. Germline CDR1 is SGHRS and CDR2 is YFSETQ. The CDR3 loop reads CASSLTGLAGGPRAYNEQFF. CDR3 DNA sequence: TGCGCCAGCAGCTTGACGGGACTAGCGGGGGGCCCAAGGGCCTACAATGAGCAGTTCTTC.

The table lists this clone with a count of one. The chain links TRBV5-4 to TRBJ1-5, with a possible D match to TRBD1 (5 bases). Germline lookup yields CDR1 SGHNT and CDR2 YYREEE (reference sequence). The V end lost 3 bases, the J end lost 6 bases, and 13 bases lay between the germline ends. The CDR3 sequence is 14 residues long. The CDR3 region has the DNA TGTGCCAGCAGCTCCGGGACTCAAGGTCAGCCCCAGCATTTT. Its translation is CASSSGTQGQPQHF.

This chain connects TRBV11-2 to TRBJ1-3, with 7 bases fitting TRBD1. The CDR3 covers 15 residues. V trimming: 4 bases; J trimming: 3 bases; junction bases outside the gene matches: 6. The germline V gene encodes CDR1 SGHAT and CDR2 FQNNGV. CDR3 loop: CASSSTGLGGNTIYF. The CDR3 bases are TGTGCCAGCAGCTCGACAGGGCTTGGTGGAAACACCATATATTTT.

This clone was recorded once. The chain couples TRBV6-1 to TRBJ2-6; possible D gene TRBD1, 5 bases. Per the germline V gene, CDR1 is MNHNS and CDR2 is SASEGT. This CDR3 comprises 15 residues. V shed 7 bases and J shed 4 bases, with 14 bases lying between them. As DNA, the CDR3 is TGTGCCAGCATCTTGTGGGGCGCCGGGGCCAACGTCCTGACTTTC. Translating it yields CASILWGAGANVLTF.

This clone has a single count. The rearrangement joins TRBV28 to TRBJ2-5; TRBD2 agrees at 11 bases. CDR3 length equals 16 residues. The V gene's germline CDR1 is MDHEN and CDR2 SYDVKM. The junction had 9 bases not matched to a gene; V was cut back by 5 bases and J by 4 bases. CDR3 sequence (DNA): TGTGCCAGCAGTCTACTACTAGCGGGGGAAATAGAGACCCAGTACTTC. Its protein is CASSLLLAGEIETQYF.

V and J are TRBV6-6 and TRBJ2-7; TRBD1 aligns across 9 bases. Trimming at V came to 6 bases and at J to 2 bases, leaving 5 bases not matched to a gene. Per the germline V gene, CDR1 is MNHNY and CDR2 is SVGAGI (reference sequence). This CDR3 contains 14 residues. The CDR3 region has the DNA TGTGCCAGCAGGGCCGGGACAGGGACCTACGAGCAGTACTTC. This translates into CASRAGTGTYEQYF.

The CDR3 sequence: CASSSYRGSTDTQYF. The CDR3 nucleotides are TGTGCCAGCAGCTCATACAGGGGGAGCACAGATACGCAGTATTTT. The chain joins TRBV11-2 to TRBJ2-3; 8 positions agree with TRBD1. This CDR3 comprises 15 residues. Trimming took 4 bases from V and 0 from J; bases not matched to a gene: 3. Germline values: CDR1 SGHAT, CDR2 FQNNGV.

The chain combines TRBV13 with TRBJ2-5; D is perhaps TRBD1 or TRBD2 (6 bases each). Germline CDR1 reads PRHDT; CDR2 reads FYEKMQ (reference sequence). This CDR3 contains 16 residues. Trimming left V 0 bases short and J 4 bases short, with 15 bases between. CDR3 protein: CASSLGRGATGETQYF. DNA for the CDR3: TGTGCCAGCAGCTTAGGGCGGGGAGCGACAGGAGAGACCCAGTACTTC. The full variable domain, in which reference TRBV13 and TRBJ2-5 provide the parts outside the CDR3, is AAGVIQSPRHLIKEKRETATLKCYPIPRHDTVYWYQQGPGQDPQFLISFYEKMQSDKGSIPDRFSAQQFSDYHSELNMSSLELGDSALYFCASSLGRGATGETQYFGPGTRLLVL.

With respect to this clone: Other DNA sequences within the sample encode an identical CDR3. This sequence joins TRBV15 and TRBJ2-7, with D possibly matching TRBD1 (6 bases). The CDR3 is made up of 13 amino acids. Germline loops: CDR1 LNHNV, CDR2 YYDKDF (reference sequence). V lost 0 bases to trimming and J lost 4 bases, with 7 bases between them. CDR3 nucleotide sequence: TGTGCCACCAGCAGAGATACAGGGTACGAGCAGTACTTC. It encodes CATSRDTGYEQYF. The complete variable domain, with remaining parts taken from reference TRBV15 and TRBJ2-7, reads DAMVIQNPRYQVTQFGKPVTLSCSQTLNHNVMYWYQQKSSQAPKLLFHYYDKDFNNEADTPDNFQSRRPNTSFCFLDIRSPGLGDTAMYLCATSRDTGYEQYFGPGTRLTVT.

The chain joins TRBV27 to TRBJ2-1; TRBD1 or TRBD2 may be the D gene (5 bases each). This CDR3 spans 14 amino acids. The germline V and J ends were trimmed by 5 bases and 5 bases, with 13 bases remaining between them. The V gene's germline CDR1 is MNHEY and CDR2 SMNVEV (reference sequence). The CDR3 nucleotides are TGTGCCAGCAGTAGAGGGGACCGGGACAATGAGCAGTTCTTC. The encoded protein is CASSRGDRDNEQFF.

Points on this clone: This clone may be a read error of a much larger clone one base away. Other DNA sequences in this specimen translate into the identical CDR3. This rearrangement joins TRBV6-6 to TRBJ2-5; D remains ambiguous. The V end was cut by 6 bases, the J end by 1 base, with 3 bases between. The CDR3 is made up of 11 amino acids. Looked up from germline, CDR1 is MNHNY and CDR2 is SVGAGI (reference sequence). CDR3: CASSLQETQYF. The CDR3 DNA follows: TGTGCCAGCAGCCTCCAAGAGACCCAGTACTTC.

With respect to this clone: Other DNA sequences from this sample encode an identical CDR3 as well. The chain employs TRBV6-5 and TRBJ1-5; the match to TRBD1 covers 7 bases. The CDR3 is made up of 14 amino acids. Germline CDR1 MNHEY, CDR2 SVGAGI. V lost 2 bases to trimming and J lost 5 bases; unmatched junction nucleotides: 3. This chain's CDR3 is CASSYGRGDQPQHF. Here the CDR3 DNA reads TGTGCCAGCAGTTACGGCAGGGGGGATCAGCCCCAGCATTTT.

A word on this clone: Other DNA sequences in this sample translate to the same CDR3. The CDR3 is CASSSTDTQYF. The CDR3 nucleotides are TGTGCCAGCAGTAGCACAGATACGCAGTATTTT. The chain links TRBV6-5 to TRBJ2-3; unclear D gene. CDR1 is MNHEY, CDR2 SVGAGI, per germline. V was trimmed by 5 bases and J by 0 bases, leaving 0 bases between them. The CDR3 contains 11 residues.

This chain links TRBV2 with TRBJ2-1; 9 nucleotides line up with TRBD2. CDR3 size: 18 residues. Germline trimming cut 2 bases from V and 0 bases from J; bases unmatched to any gene: 8. Germline CDR1 is SNHLY and CDR2 is FYNNEI. CDR3 sequence reads: CASSESLAGWSSYNEQFF. For the CDR3, the DNA is TGTGCCAGCAGTGAAAGCCTAGCGGGGTGGAGCTCCTACAATGAGCAGTTCTTC.

This clone was recorded a few times. The V call is TRBV7-9, the J call TRBJ1-2; D is unresolved. Germline V gene data show CDR1 as SEHNR and CDR2 as FQNEAQ (reference sequence). The V end lost 5 bases, the J end lost 8 bases, and 12 bases lay between the germline ends. The length of the CDR3 is 12 residues. The DNA for the CDR3 is TGTGCCAGCAGCCCTTCCAATTACGGCTACACCTTC. This translates into CASSPSNYGYTF.

V is TRBV29-1 and J is TRBJ2-2; D possibly corresponds to TRBD2 (7 bases). Between the trimmed V and J ends, which lost 4 bases and 6 bases, there was a span of 12 bases. This CDR3 is built from 13 residues. Germline V gene lookup returns CDR1 SQVTM and CDR2 ANQGSEA. CDR3 sequence (DNA): TGCAGCGTTGGTCGGGGGGCGGCCGGGGAGCTGTTTTTT. Translating it yields CSVGRGAAGELFF.

The chain carries TRBV5-1 and TRBJ2-5; TRBD2 matches 7 bases. The germline gives CDR1 SGHRS, CDR2 YFSETQ. The V gene end was trimmed by 2 bases and the J gene end by 4 bases; junction bases not matched to a gene: 5. The CDR3 sequence is 14 residues long. The CDR3 region has the DNA TGCGCCAGCAGCTTAGTCCCGGGAGGAGAGACCCAGTACTTC. It encodes CASSLVPGGETQYF.

The chain uses TRBV7-2 and TRBJ2-3, with 11 bases aligning to TRBD2. Looked up from germline, CDR1 is SGHTA and CDR2 is FQGNSA. The CDR3 has 16 residues. V shed 5 bases, J shed 0 bases, and the junction held 4 bases outside the gene matches. The CDR3 nucleotides are TGTGCCAGCAGCCCGGGACTAGCGGCTAGCACAGATACGCAGTATTTT. Protein product: CASSPGLAASTDTQYF.

V usage is TRBV10-3 and J usage is TRBJ2-7; 7 positions match TRBD2. CDR3 length: 12 residues. Germline V lookup: CDR1 ENHRY, CDR2 SYGVKD. The V gene end was trimmed by 10 bases and the J gene end by 5 bases; junction bases not matched to a gene: 8. The CDR3 reads CATGLVRDEQYF. In nucleotides, the CDR3 is TGTGCCACCGGACTAGTGAGGGACGAGCAGTACTTC.

V usage is TRBV6-5 and J usage is TRBJ1-4; perhaps TRBD1 as D (5 bases). The germline gives CDR1 MNHEY, CDR2 SVGAGI. V dropped 0 bases and J dropped 5 bases, with 10 bases sitting between them. This CDR3 is built from 15 residues. CDR3 nucleotide sequence: TGTGCCAGCAGTTACTCGGGCAGGGTCAATGAAAAACTGTTTTTT. This gives the protein CASSYSGRVNEKLFF.